These T cell receptor beta chains were read from a single sample in a study of beta chain features in type 1 diabetes. Assay used: immunoSEQ multiplex PCR; TCRdb lists only in-frame clones, some missing. The sample consists of about 260,000 clones, about 20% of them appearing once. What was sequenced was naive CD4+ T cells from blood. These receptors were obtained from a woman in her thirties or forties with type 1 diabetes. CDR3s leave out the opening cysteine and the closing phenylalanine or tryptophan. Each record gives: D gene, J gene, V gene, CDR3 protein. A D gene is named only where the DNA matches it firmly.

NA	TRBJ2-5	TRBV9	ASSVAAGNQETQY
NA	TRBJ2-1	TRBV2	ASRSSYNEQF
NA	TRBJ2-1	TRBV19	ASSRLAYNEQF
TRBD2	TRBJ2-3	TRBV7-2	ASSLALAGGTDTQY
NA	TRBJ2-1	TRBV7-3	ASSLNGGDEQF
NA	TRBJ2-7	TRBV5-1	ASAAAGTYEQY
TRBD1	TRBJ2-5	TRBV27	ASSLSGQGKTQY
TRBD2	TRBJ2-5	TRBV30	AWSRGGGPETQY
TRBD2	TRBJ2-1	TRBV19	ASSQREGYNEQF
NA	TRBJ1-3	TRBV4-1	ASSPGTYSGNTIY
NA	TRBJ2-7	TRBV25-1	ASSETAYEQY
NA	TRBJ2-7	TRBV9	ASSVNPRDNYEQY
NA	TRBJ2-1	TRBV14	ASSLGPRGTYNEQF
TRBD2	TRBJ2-1	TRBV7-2	ASSFTSGSGYEQF
NA	TRBJ2-2	TRBV29-1	SVARRVGSRELF
NA	TRBJ2-3	TRBV6-5	ASSYAQQGWADTQY
TRBD1	TRBJ1-2	TRBV28	ASSRTGTVNYGYT
TRBD1	TRBJ2-7	TRBV28	ASIPPGQGLHEQY
NA	TRBJ2-6	TRBV28	ASSLSPFVGANVLT
NA	TRBJ1-3	TRBV28	ASRTPDFSGNTIY
TRBD1	TRBJ1-5	TRBV2	ASSKQGRSNQPQH
NA	TRBJ1-1	TRBV9	ASSPVGGLNTEAF
NA	TRBJ2-5	TRBV7-2	ASSLSPGHMY
TRBD2	TRBJ2-7	TRBV9	ASSVRAGGLDEQY
TRBD2	TRBJ2-3	TRBV4-2	ASSQDLGAAGREDTQY
TRBD1	TRBJ1-5	TRBV25-1	ASSDPQGNQPQH
TRBD2	TRBJ2-1	TRBV19	ASSPPAGGANEQF
TRBD1	TRBJ1-1	TRBV4-3	ASSRDRSEAF
TRBD1	TRBJ1-5	TRBV18	ASSPDRVGQPQH
NA	TRBJ1-1	TRBV19	ASSSHRDTEAF
NA	TRBJ2-7	TRBV28	ASIRDTSFYEQY
TRBD1	TRBJ1-1	TRBV5-4	ASSFGGQGDFTEAF
TRBD2	TRBJ2-3	TRBV28	AVQPSGISPTDTQY
NA	TRBJ2-7	TRBV18	ASSPPGGDEQY
NA	TRBJ2-7	TRBV27	ASSFTVLSGEQY
NA	TRBJ2-6	TRBV7-2	ASTSDFGANVLT